This T cell receptor beta chain was identified in a study of regulatory T cells in long-lasting Graves disease. Study results and caveats: Segments TRBV28, TRBJ1-2 and TRBJ2-5 showed preferential usage in persistent disease.

This clonotype was seen a few times. Its antigen is currently unknown. Through Arm-PCR of CDR3 regions and iRepertoire HTBI primers, TCR beta libraries were built. TCRdb analysed the multiplex PCR reads with MiXCR anew, one entry per CDR3 protein. The sample contains more than 450,000 distinct CDR3 sequences, about a sixth of which appear only once. Stated time point: newly diagnosed GD, antithyroid drugs for less than 3 months. PBMCs were the source of the RNA used for TCR sequencing. The germline V gene has CDR1 ENHRY and CDR2 SYGVKD. CDR3 size: 17 residues. Trimming left V 5 bases short and J 6 bases short, with 25 bases between. Another study also made use of these data, one on T cells in Graves' hyperthyroidism and ophthalmopathy.

This TCR derives from a man aged 40-49 years with Graves disease. Sample: peripheral blood mononuclear cells (PBMCs), taken at new diagnosis, from a patient treated with antithyroid drugs. The chain employs TRBV10-3 and TRBJ1-1; D is perhaps TRBD1 (6 bases). The CDR3 DNA reads as TGTGCCATCAGTCAACACTCCGGGGCAGCCAACAGGGCTGAAGCTTTCTTT. Amino acids: CAISQHSGAANRAEAFF.